What follows are 8 T cell receptor beta chains derived from one specimen sequenced in a study (dated by TCRdb to about 2016). The library came from RT-PCR. Sequencing took place on an Illumina MiSeq. The raw public reads went through TCRdb reprocessing: fastp at Q25, MiXCR clone calling, in-frame beta chains kept. Each CDR3 protein appears once, grouped with its most common genes and DNA. This sample has 650,000 to 800,000 distinct CDR3 sequences in its table, and around 14% of those were observed once. The ten largest account for about 3.9% of the sample. Sequenced input: memory CD4+ T cells from blood. All receptors come from a female donor in good health, serving as a healthy control.

V gene TRBV6-5 combines with J gene TRBJ2-4; 9 bases are shared with TRBD1. Germline V gives CDR1 MNHEY, CDR2 SVGAGI. The CDR3 totals 15 residues. V gave up 6 bases and J gave up 5 bases; unmatched junction bases: 8. Here the CDR3 reads CASSLQGAVQNIQYF. For the CDR3, the DNA is TGTGCCAGCAGCCTACAGGGGGCGGTTCAAAACATTCAGTACTTC.

This clonotype was counted ten times or more. V and J are TRBV20-1 and TRBJ1-3; maybe TRBD1 (6 bases). The V end lost 1 base, the J end lost 3 bases, and 19 bases lay between the germline ends. The CDR3 runs 17 residues. CDR1 is DFQATT and CDR2 is SNEGSKA in the germline V gene (reference sequence). CDR3: CSARGPTGGLGGNTIYF. In DNA, the CDR3 is TGCAGTGCTAGAGGCCCCACCGGGGGCTTAGGTGGAAACACCATATATTTT.

This clonotype appeared many times. The chain recombines TRBV7-2 with TRBJ2-3, with TRBD1 as a possible D gene (5 bases). Germline CDR1 SGHTA, CDR2 FQGNSA. The CDR3 contains 14 residues. V was trimmed by 4 bases and J by 7 bases, leaving 15 bases between them. The CDR3 here is CASSSPTGPNTQYF. CDR3 sequence (DNA): TGTGCCAGCAGCTCTCCCACAGGTCCTAATACGCAGTATTTT.

This clonotype was seen at least ten times. The CDR3 DNA follows: TGTGCCAGCAGTCTTGGGGGGGAGGTCAACGAGCAGTACTTC. Translation: CASSLGGEVNEQYF. This sequence joins TRBV6-1 and TRBJ2-7; TRBD2 matches at 7 bases. CDR3 length: 14 residues. The V gene end was trimmed by 5 bases and the J gene end by 5 bases; junction bases not matched to a gene: 9. CDR1 MNHNS and CDR2 SASEGT come from the germline V gene.

This clonotype was counted many times. The V gene is TRBV6-1, the J gene TRBJ2-5; D is possibly TRBD2 (6 bases). CDR1 MNHNS and CDR2 SASEGT come from the germline V gene. V lost 2 bases, J lost 5 bases, and 12 bases lay in between. The CDR3 runs to 14 residues. In nucleotides, the CDR3 is TGTGCCAGCAGTGAATCAGGAGGGAGGGAGACCCAGTACTTC. This translates into CASSESGGRETQYF.

This sequence joins TRBV5-4 and TRBJ2-5, with D perhaps matching TRBD1 (6 bases). The germline CDR1 and CDR2 sequences are SGHNT and YYREEE (reference sequence). There are 14 residues in the CDR3. V was cut by 4 bases and J by 4 bases, with 14 bases left in between. The CDR3 DNA follows: TGTGCCAGCAGCGGTACCGGACAGACAGAGACCCAGTACTTC. It codes for CASSGTGQTETQYF.

The chain links TRBV28 to TRBJ2-1; D possibly corresponds to TRBD1 (6 bases). Germline values: CDR1 MDHEN, CDR2 SYDVKM. V was shortened by 7 bases and J by 8 bases, with 15 bases between the two germline ends. The CDR3 length is 13 residues. This CDR3 reads CASTLPGAHEQFF. The CDR3 DNA follows: TGTGCCAGCACCTTGCCAGGGGCACATGAGCAGTTCTTC.

This clonotype was detected a few times. The CDR3 spells CASSSRREGARQYF. The CDR3 nucleotides are TGTGCCAGCAGCTCGAGGCGGGAGGGGGCCCGGCAGTACTTC. The V gene is TRBV6-2 or TRBV6-3, the J gene TRBJ2-7; TRBD2 aligns across 9 bases. This CDR3 contains 14 residues. V dropped 6 bases and J dropped 9; count of bases not matched to a gene: 12. Per germline, CDR1 MNHEY and CDR2 SVGEGT.